This TCR beta chain derives from a study of T cell responses to AZD1222 COVID-19 vaccine. Produced via immunoSEQ multiplex PCR; TCRdb's table is partial and in-frame only. There are 95,000 to 100,000 clones in the sample; around nine tenths occur only once, and about 1.5% lies in the top ten. The sequenced sample was peripheral blood, obtained on day 0 of AZD1222 vaccination. This clonotype was sampled from an adult in good health.

The CDR3 DNA reads TGTGCCAGCAGTGAAGCAATCGGGAGGAGAGGGCCCCAGCATTTT. Residues: CASSEAIGRRGPQHF. The chain carries TRBV6-1 and TRBJ1-5; D gene unclear. The V and J ends lost 0 bases and 9 bases respectively, with 15 bases between them. Germline-derived CDR1 and CDR2 are MNHNS and SASEGT. This CDR3 contains 15 residues.